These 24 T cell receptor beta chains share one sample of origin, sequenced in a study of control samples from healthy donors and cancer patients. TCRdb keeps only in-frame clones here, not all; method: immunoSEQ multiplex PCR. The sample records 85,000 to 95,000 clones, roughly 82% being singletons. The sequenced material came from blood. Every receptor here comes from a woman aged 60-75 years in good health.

CDR3 sequence: CASSLGGALDEQYF. CDR3 DNA sequence: TGTGCCAGCAGCTTAGGGGGGGCATTAGACGAGCAGTACTTC. This sequence joins TRBV7-2 and TRBJ2-7; either TRBD1 or TRBD2 may supply D (6 bases each). V was cut by 1 base and J by 5 bases, with 12 bases left in between. The CDR3 runs 14 residues. CDR1 and CDR2 (germline): SGHTA, FQGNSA. Full variable domain (missing parts from reference TRBV7-2 and TRBJ2-7): GAGVSQSPSNKVTEKGKDVELRCDPISGHTALYWYRQSLGQGLEFLIYFQGNSAPDKSGLPSDRFSAERTGGSVSTLTIQRTQQEDSAVYLCASSLGGALDEQYFGPGTRLTVT.

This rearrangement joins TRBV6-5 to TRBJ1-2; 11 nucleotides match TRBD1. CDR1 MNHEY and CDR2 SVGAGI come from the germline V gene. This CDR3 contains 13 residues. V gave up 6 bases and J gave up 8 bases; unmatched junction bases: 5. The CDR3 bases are TGTGCCAGCAGCCGGGGACAGGGGGACGGCTACACCTTC. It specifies CASSRGQGDGYTF.

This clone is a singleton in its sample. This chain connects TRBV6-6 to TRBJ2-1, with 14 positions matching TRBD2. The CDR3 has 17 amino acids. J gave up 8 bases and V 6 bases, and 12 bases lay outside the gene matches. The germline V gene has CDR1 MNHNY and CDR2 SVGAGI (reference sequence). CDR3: CASRRENGLAGGHEQFF. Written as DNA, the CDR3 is TGTGCCAGCAGGCGAGAGAATGGACTAGCGGGGGGTCATGAGCAGTTCTTC.

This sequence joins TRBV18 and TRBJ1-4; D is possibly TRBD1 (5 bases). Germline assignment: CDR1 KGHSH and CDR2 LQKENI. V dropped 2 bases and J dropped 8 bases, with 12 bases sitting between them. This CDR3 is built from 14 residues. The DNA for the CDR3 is TGTGCCAGCTCACCAATGCAGGGACGGGAAAAACTGTTTTTT. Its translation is CASSPMQGREKLFF.

The CDR3 nucleotides read TGCGCCAGCTCCTCCGGGGCATCCGAGGAGCTGTTTTTT. Amino acid sequence: CASSSGASEELFF. The chain joins TRBV10-1 to TRBJ2-2, with D tentatively TRBD1 or TRBD2 (5 bases each). The CDR3 spans 13 residues. V gave up 8 bases and J gave up 10 bases, with 17 bases separating them. The germline V gene encodes CDR1 WNHNN and CDR2 SYGVQD (reference sequence).

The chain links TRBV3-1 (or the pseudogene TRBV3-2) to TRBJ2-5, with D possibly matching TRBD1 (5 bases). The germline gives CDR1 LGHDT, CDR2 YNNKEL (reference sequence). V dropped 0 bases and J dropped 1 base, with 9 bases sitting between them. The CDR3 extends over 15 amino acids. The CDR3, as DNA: TGTGCCAGCAGCCAAGACCCTGACAGCCAAGAGACCCAGTACTTC. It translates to CASSQDPDSQETQYF.

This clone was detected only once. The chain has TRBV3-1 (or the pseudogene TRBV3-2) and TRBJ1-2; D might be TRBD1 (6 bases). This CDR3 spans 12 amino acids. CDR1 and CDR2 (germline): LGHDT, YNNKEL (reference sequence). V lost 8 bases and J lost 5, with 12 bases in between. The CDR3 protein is CASRTADYGYTF. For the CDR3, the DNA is TGTGCCAGCCGGACAGCTGATTATGGCTACACCTTC.

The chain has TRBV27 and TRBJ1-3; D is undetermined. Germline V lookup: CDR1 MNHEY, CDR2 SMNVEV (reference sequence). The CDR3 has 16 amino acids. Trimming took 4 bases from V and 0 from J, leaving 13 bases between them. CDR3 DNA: TGTGCCAGCAGTTCCCTGACGCGTAGCTCTGGAAACACCATATATTTT. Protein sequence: CASSSLTRSSGNTIYF.

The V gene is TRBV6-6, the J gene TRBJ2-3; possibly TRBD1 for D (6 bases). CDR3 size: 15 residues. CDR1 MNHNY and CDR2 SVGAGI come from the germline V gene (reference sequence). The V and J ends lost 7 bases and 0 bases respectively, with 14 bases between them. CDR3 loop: CASNQGKGSTDTQYF. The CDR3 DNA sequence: TGTGCCAGCAACCAGGGGAAAGGGAGCACAGATACGCAGTATTTT.

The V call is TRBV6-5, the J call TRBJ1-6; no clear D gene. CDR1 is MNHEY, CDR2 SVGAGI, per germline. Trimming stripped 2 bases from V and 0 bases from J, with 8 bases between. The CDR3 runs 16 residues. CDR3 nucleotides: TGTGCCAGCAGTTACGCGGGGAGCTCCTATAATTCACCCCTCCACTTT. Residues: CASSYAGSSYNSPLHF.

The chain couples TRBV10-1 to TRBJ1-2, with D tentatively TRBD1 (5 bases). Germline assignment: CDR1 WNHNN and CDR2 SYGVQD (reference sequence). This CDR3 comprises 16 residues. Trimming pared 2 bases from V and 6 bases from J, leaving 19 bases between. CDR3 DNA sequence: TGCGCCAGCAGTGAGGATATAAGTAGGGGCTCGGATGGCTACACCTTC. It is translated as CASSEDISRGSDGYTF.

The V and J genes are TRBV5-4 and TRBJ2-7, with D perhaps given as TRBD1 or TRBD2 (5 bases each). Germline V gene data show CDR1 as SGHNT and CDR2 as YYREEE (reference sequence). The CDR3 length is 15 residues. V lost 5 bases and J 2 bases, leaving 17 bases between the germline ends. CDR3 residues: CASSNPGTGAYEQYF. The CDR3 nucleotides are TGTGCCAGCAGTAATCCCGGGACCGGTGCCTACGAGCAGTACTTC.

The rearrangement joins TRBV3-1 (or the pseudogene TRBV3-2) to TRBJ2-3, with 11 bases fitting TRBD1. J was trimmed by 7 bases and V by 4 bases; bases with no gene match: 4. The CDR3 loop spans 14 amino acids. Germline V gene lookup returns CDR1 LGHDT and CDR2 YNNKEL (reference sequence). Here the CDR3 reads CASSLGTGGYTQYF. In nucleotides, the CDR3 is TGTGCCAGCAGCCTCGGGACAGGGGGTTATACGCAGTATTTT.

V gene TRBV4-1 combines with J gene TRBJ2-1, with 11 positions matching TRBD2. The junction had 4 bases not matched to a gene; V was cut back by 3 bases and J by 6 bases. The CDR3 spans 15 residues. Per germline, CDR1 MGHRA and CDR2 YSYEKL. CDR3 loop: CASSQGLAGGNEQFF. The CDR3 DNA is TGCGCCAGCAGCCAGGGTCTAGCGGGGGGCAATGAGCAGTTCTTC.

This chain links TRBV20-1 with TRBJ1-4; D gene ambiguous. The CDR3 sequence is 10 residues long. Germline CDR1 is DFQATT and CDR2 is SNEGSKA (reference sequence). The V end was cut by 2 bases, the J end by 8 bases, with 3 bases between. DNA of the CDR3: TGCAGTGCTAGACGGGAAAAACTGTTTTTT. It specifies CSARREKLFF.

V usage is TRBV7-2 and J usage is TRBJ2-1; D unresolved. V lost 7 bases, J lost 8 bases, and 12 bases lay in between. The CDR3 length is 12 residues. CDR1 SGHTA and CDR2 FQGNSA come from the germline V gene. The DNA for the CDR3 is TGTGCCAGCACCCTATATAGGGATGAGCAGTTCTTC. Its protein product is CASTLYRDEQFF.

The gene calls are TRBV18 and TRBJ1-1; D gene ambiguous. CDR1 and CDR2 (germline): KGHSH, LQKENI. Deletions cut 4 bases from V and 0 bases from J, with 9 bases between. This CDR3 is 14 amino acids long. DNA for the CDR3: TGTGCCAGCTCACAGGGCAGCTTGAACACTGAAGCTTTCTTT. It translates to CASSQGSLNTEAFF.

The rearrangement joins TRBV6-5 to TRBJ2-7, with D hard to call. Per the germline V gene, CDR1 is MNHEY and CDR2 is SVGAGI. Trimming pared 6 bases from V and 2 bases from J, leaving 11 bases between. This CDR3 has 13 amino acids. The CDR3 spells CASSDTETYEQYF. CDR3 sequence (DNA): TGTGCCAGCAGCGACACAGAAACCTACGAGCAGTACTTC.

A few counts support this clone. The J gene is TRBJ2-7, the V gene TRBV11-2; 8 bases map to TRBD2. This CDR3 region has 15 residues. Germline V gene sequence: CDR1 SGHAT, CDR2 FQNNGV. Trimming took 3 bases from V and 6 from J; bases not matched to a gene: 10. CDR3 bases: TGTGCCAGCAGCTTTTCCTTAGCGGGATCCGTCGAGCAGTACTTC. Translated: CASSFSLAGSVEQYF.

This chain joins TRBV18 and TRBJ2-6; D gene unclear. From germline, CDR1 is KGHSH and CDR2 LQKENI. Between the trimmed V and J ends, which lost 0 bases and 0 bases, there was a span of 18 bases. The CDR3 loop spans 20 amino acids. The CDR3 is CASSPPPSKRSSSGANVLTF. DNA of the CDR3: TGTGCCAGCTCACCACCGCCTTCGAAAAGGTCTAGCTCTGGGGCCAACGTCCTGACTTTC.

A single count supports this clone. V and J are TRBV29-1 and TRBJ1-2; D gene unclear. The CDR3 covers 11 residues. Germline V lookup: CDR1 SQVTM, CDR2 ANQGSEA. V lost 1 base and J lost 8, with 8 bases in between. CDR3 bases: TGCAGCGTTGAAGTGCTCCAAGGCTACACCTTC. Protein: CSVEVLQGYTF. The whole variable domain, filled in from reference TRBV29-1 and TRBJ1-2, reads SAVISQKPSRDICQRGTSLTIQCQVDSQVTMMFWYRQQPGQSLTLIATANQGSEATYESGFVIDKFPISRPNLTFSTLTVSNMSPEDSSIYLCSVEVLQGYTFGSGTRLTVV.

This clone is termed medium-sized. Here the CDR3 reads CASSPGTSGRGYEQYF. Written as DNA, the CDR3 is TGTGCCAGCAGCCCAGGGACTAGCGGGAGGGGCTACGAGCAGTACTTC. The chain links TRBV9 to TRBJ2-7, with 16 nucleotides matching TRBD2. The V gene end was trimmed by 4 bases and the J gene end by 3 bases; junction bases not matched to a gene: 4. The CDR3 spans 16 residues. CDR1 is SGDLS, CDR2 YYNGEE, per germline.

The chain's CDR3 is CASSPPVGTDTQYF. The CDR3 DNA is TGTGCCAGCTCACCACCTGTTGGCACAGATACGCAGTATTTT. This chain connects TRBV18 to TRBJ2-3; D gene uncertain. V was shortened by 0 bases and J by 1 base, with 5 bases between the two germline ends. The CDR3 has 14 residues. Germline lookup yields CDR1 KGHSH and CDR2 LQKENI.

The CDR3 region has the DNA TGTGCCAGCAGCGCGGACATATACAATGAGCAGTTCTTC. Its protein product is CASSADIYNEQFF. V is TRBV6-5 and J is TRBJ2-1, with a tentative D call TRBD1 (5 bases). CDR3 length: 13 residues. CDR1 and CDR2 from the germline V gene are MNHEY and SVGAGI. V lost 6 bases to trimming and J lost 4 bases, with 10 bases between them.